Presented here are 19 T cell receptor beta chains from one specimen sequenced in a study of blood T cells in healthy people across ages. Primed by a sample-barcoded 5' primer and a J-beta primer mix, a second PCR proceeded for about 6 to 11 cycles. One entry per CDR3 protein, called by TCRdb with MiXCR from the 5' RACE reads. The sample has hundreds of thousands of distinct CDR3 sequences, under 65% seen once. The sequencing sample was made of blood. The receptors derive from a man aged 60-69 years in good health.

The chain is built from TRBV3-1 and TRBJ2-3, with D possibly matching TRBD2 (5 bases). The CDR3 has 14 residues. Germline assignment: CDR1 LGHDT and CDR2 YNNKEL (reference sequence). V was pared by 4 bases and J by 4 bases, with 12 bases between. The CDR3 sequence is CASSPSPASDTQYF. Here the CDR3 DNA reads TGTGCCAGCAGCCCTAGCCCGGCCTCAGATACGCAGTATTTT.

This clonotype showed up many times. This may be a read error, as it is one base from a much larger clone. The gene calls are TRBV29-1 and TRBJ2-7; D might be TRBD1 (5 bases). The CDR3 contains 12 residues. Trimming cost V 4 bases and J 3 bases, with 10 bases left between them. Germline V lookup: CDR1 SQVTM, CDR2 ANQGSEA. The CDR3 nucleotides read TGCAGCGTTGGAGCTAGGGGCTACGAGCAGTACTTC. Its translation is CSVGARGYEQYF.

This clonotype was found many times. CDR3 nucleotide sequence: TGCAGTGCCAAGAAAACCGGGAGCAATCAAGAGACCCAGTACTTC. The encoded protein is CSAKKTGSNQETQYF. The chain uses TRBV20-1 and TRBJ2-5, with D tentatively TRBD2 (6 bases). Per germline, CDR1 DFQATT and CDR2 SNEGSKA (reference sequence). V lost 6 bases to trimming and J lost 2 bases, with 19 bases between them. CDR3 length: 15 residues.

This clonotype has a handful of counts. The CDR3 DNA reads as TGCAGCGTTGAAGATAGCAGGCTGGCCTACACCTTC. Residues: CSVEDSRLAYTF. The chain has TRBV29-1 and TRBJ1-2; D remains unclear. The CDR3 sequence is 12 residues long. Germline CDR1 reads SQVTM; CDR2 reads ANQGSEA. V was clipped by 0 bases and J by 10 bases, with 12 bases between them.

The chain links TRBV18 to TRBJ2-7; a possible D gene is TRBD2 (6 bases). Germline CDR1 reads KGHSH; CDR2 reads LQKENI. CDR3 length equals 15 residues. The V end lost 3 bases, the J end lost 5 bases, and 17 bases lay between the germline ends. This CDR3 reads CASSPAGSPVHEQYF. The CDR3, as DNA: TGTGCCAGCTCACCGGCGGGAAGCCCTGTCCACGAGCAGTACTTC. Combining the CDR3 with reference TRBV18 and TRBJ2-7 gives the whole variable domain NAGVMQNPRHLVRRRGQEARLRCSPMKGHSHVYWYRQLPEEGLKFMVYLQKENIIDESGMPKERFSAEFPKEGPSILRIQQVVRGDSAAYFCASSPAGSPVHEQYFGPGTRLTVT.

This clonotype has only a few counts. V gene TRBV3-1 combines with J gene TRBJ2-4; D is perhaps TRBD1 (6 bases). The J call may be faulty, since TRBJ2-7 better matches the DNA end. The CDR3 sequence is 16 residues long. CDR1 is LGHDT, CDR2 YNNKEL, per germline (reference sequence). The chain's CDR3 is CASSDLAGTTFGEQYF. DNA of the CDR3: TGTGCCAGCAGCGATTTAGCCGGGACAACTTTCGGCGAGCAGTACTTC.

For this clonotype: A much larger clonotype is one base distant, so this may be a read error. The chain uses TRBV6-1 and TRBJ2-5; TRBD1 or TRBD2 may be the D gene (5 bases each). The length of the CDR3 is 12 residues. Germline values: CDR1 MNHNS, CDR2 SASEGT. V lost 11 bases to trimming and J lost 5 bases, with 15 bases between them. CDR3 protein: CAAGTEHETQYF. The DNA for the CDR3 is TGTGCCGCCGGGACGGAACACGAGACCCAGTACTTC.

This chain joins TRBV2 and TRBJ2-5; 14 bases line up with TRBD2. The CDR3 is 15 residues long. V lost 6 bases, J lost 9 bases, and 9 bases stayed unmatched. Germline CDR1 SNHLY, CDR2 FYNNEI. CDR3 residues: CASSLGLAGAGAQYF. The CDR3 DNA reads as TGTGCCAGCAGCCTGGGACTAGCGGGGGCCGGGGCCCAGTACTTC.

The genes are TRBV4-1 and TRBJ1-2, with 7 nucleotides matching TRBD1. Germline trimming cut 3 bases from V and 6 bases from J; bases unmatched to any gene: 7. The germline V gene has CDR1 MGHRA and CDR2 YSYEKL. CDR3 length equals 14 residues. For the CDR3, the DNA is TGCGCCAGCAGCCAGGAACAGGGGATTGATGGCTACACCTTC. Translation: CASSQEQGIDGYTF.

This clonotype was seen only once. The chain couples TRBV4-2 to TRBJ2-5; weak D call: TRBD2 (6 bases). The J call may be mistaken, given a closer DNA end match to TRBJ2-7. There are 13 residues in the CDR3. Germline CDR1 and CDR2: LGHNA and YNFKEQ. Here the CDR3 DNA reads TGTGCCAGCAGCCAAGCGGGGGACTACGAGCAGTACTTC. Protein: CASSQAGDYEQYF.

This clonotype was seen only a few times. The chain combines TRBV18 with TRBJ2-5; D may be TRBD1 or TRBD2 (5 bases each). V lost 3 bases, J lost 1 base, and 12 bases lay in between. The CDR3 totals 15 residues. Germline V gene lookup returns CDR1 KGHSH and CDR2 LQKENI. The CDR3 DNA reads as TGTGCCAGCTCACCGCCCGGGACGCTCCAAGAGACCCAGTACTTC. This translates into CASSPPGTLQETQYF.

This clonotype is a singleton in its sample. The chain combines TRBV6-5 with TRBJ1-2, with D perhaps matching TRBD1 (5 bases). CDR1 is MNHEY, CDR2 SVGAGI, per germline. The V and J ends lost 2 bases and 0 bases respectively, with 16 bases between them. The CDR3 runs 17 residues. The CDR3, as DNA: TGTGCCAGCAGTTACACCCGATCAGGGATGGCTAACTATGGCTACACCTTC. This encodes CASSYTRSGMANYGYTF.

A few counts support this clonotype. The chain is built from TRBV5-1 and TRBJ2-1; 13 bases line up with TRBD2. The CDR3 loop spans 16 amino acids. The trim removed 4 bases at V and 9 bases at J, leaving 10 bases unmatched. Germline CDR1 and CDR2: SGHRS and YFSETQ. This CDR3 reads CASSTRLAGGTTEQFF. CDR3 sequence (DNA): TGCGCCAGCAGCACGAGACTAGCGGGGGGTACCACTGAGCAGTTCTTC. The whole variable domain, filled in from reference TRBV5-1 and TRBJ2-1, reads KAGVTQTPRYLIKTRGQQVTLSCSPISGHRSVSWYQQTPGQGLQFLFEYFSETQRNKGNFPGRFSGRQFSNSRSEMNVSTLELGDSALYLCASSTRLAGGTTEQFFGPGTRLTVL.

The chain carries TRBV12-3 or TRBV12-4 and TRBJ2-1; 8 bases map to TRBD2. V gave up 1 base and J gave up 7 bases; unmatched junction bases: 9. CDR3 length: 16 amino acids. In nucleotides, the CDR3 is TGTGCCAGCAGTTTAGGGGCGGGGGGCGTATCAAATGAGCAGTTCTTC. It is translated as CASSLGAGGVSNEQFF.

This clonotype was recorded only once. V is TRBV12-3 or TRBV12-4 and J is TRBJ2-3, with D possibly matching TRBD2 (5 bases). Trimming removed 1 base from V and 6 bases from J, with 11 bases in between. There are 14 residues in the CDR3. CDR3 bases: TGTGCCAGCAGTTTAGGTGGGAGACCTGATACGCAGTATTTT. Translated: CASSLGGRPDTQYF.

This sequence joins TRBV9 and TRBJ1-1; TRBD1 might be the D (5 bases). This CDR3 spans 15 amino acids. Germline CDR1 is SGDLS and CDR2 is YYNGEE. The V gene lost 0 bases and the J gene lost 4 bases, with 13 bases spanning the gap. CDR3 nucleotide sequence: TGTGCCAGCAGCGTAGGAGGGTACGGGGGCACTGAAGCTTTCTTT. It translates to CASSVGGYGGTEAFF. Full variable domain (remainder filled in from reference TRBV9 and TRBJ1-1): DSGVTQTPKHLITATGQRVTLRCSPRSGDLSVYWYQQSLDQGLQFLIQYYNGEERAKGNILERFSAQQFPDLHSELNLSSLELGDSALYFCASSVGGYGGTEAFFGQGTRLTVV.

The chain couples TRBV20-1 to TRBJ2-3; weak D call: TRBD1 (5 bases). Germline assignment: CDR1 DFQATT and CDR2 SNEGSKA (reference sequence). CDR3 length: 13 residues. Trimming removed 2 bases from V and 1 base from J, with 7 bases in between. The CDR3 is CSARRGGTDTQYF. For the CDR3, the DNA is TGCAGTGCTAGAAGGGGTGGCACAGATACGCAGTATTTT.

Comments on this clonotype: A much larger clone lies a single base off, so this may be a read error. V usage is TRBV29-1 and J usage is TRBJ2-5, with 8 positions matching TRBD2. Germline values: CDR1 SQVTM, CDR2 ANQGSEA. CDR3 size: 13 residues. Written as DNA, the CDR3 is TGCAGCGTTGTGATAGCGGGACAAGGGACCCAGTACTTC. Protein sequence: CSVVIAGQGTQYF.

The V gene is TRBV10-3, the J gene TRBJ2-3; D remains ambiguous. The length of the CDR3 is 14 residues. The ends were cut back, 7 bases at V and 2 bases at J, with 13 bases in the middle. Germline loops: CDR1 ENHRY, CDR2 SYGVKD. The CDR3 loop is CAITPRVTTDTQYF. In nucleotides, the CDR3 is TGTGCCATCACACCTCGCGTGACCACAGATACGCAGTATTTT.